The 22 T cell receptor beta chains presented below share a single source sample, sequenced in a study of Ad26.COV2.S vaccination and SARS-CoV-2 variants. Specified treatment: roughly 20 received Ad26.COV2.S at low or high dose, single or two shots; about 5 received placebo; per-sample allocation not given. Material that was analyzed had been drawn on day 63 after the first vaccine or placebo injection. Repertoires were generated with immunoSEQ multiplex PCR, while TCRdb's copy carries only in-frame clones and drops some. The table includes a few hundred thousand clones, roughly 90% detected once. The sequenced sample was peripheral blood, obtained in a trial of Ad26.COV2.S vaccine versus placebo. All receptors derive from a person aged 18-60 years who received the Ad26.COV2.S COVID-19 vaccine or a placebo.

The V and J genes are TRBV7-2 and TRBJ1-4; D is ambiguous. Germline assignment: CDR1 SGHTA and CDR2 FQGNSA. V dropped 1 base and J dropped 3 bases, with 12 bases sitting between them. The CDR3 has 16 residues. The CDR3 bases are TGTGCCAGCAGCTTAGTTCATGGTTGGGCTAATGAAAAACTGTTTTTT. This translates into CASSLVHGWANEKLFF.

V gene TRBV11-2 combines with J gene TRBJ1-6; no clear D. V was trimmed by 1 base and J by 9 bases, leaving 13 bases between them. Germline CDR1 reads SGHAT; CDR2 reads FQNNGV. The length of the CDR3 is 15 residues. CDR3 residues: CASSLGTVPGSPLHF. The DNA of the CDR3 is TGTGCCAGCAGCTTAGGAACGGTTCCGGGTTCACCCCTCCACTTT.

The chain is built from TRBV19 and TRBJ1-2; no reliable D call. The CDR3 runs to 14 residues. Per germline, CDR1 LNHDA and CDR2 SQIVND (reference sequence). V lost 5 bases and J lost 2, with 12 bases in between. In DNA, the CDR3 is TGTGCCAGTAGTTCGGACTCTCTAAACTATGGCTACACCTTC. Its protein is CASSSDSLNYGYTF.

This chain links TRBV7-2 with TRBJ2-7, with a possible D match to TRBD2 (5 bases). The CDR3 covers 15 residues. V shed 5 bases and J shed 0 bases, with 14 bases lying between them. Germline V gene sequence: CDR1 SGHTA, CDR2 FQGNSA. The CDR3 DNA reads TGTGCCAGCAGCCCGCACTCCGGGGACTCCTACGAGCAGTACTTC. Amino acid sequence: CASSPHSGDSYEQYF.

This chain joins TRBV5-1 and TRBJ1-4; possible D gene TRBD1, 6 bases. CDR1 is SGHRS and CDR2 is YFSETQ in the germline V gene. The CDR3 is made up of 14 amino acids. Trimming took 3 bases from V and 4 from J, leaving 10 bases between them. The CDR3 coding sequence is TGCGCCAGCAGCTACGCAGGGGTTAATGAAAAACTGTTTTTT. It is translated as CASSYAGVNEKLFF.

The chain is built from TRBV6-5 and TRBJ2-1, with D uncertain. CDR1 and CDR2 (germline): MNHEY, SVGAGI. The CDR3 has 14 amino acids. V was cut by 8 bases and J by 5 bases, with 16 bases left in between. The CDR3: CASSPLAAHNEQFF. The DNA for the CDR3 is TGTGCCAGCTCCCCCTTAGCCGCTCACAATGAGCAGTTCTTC.

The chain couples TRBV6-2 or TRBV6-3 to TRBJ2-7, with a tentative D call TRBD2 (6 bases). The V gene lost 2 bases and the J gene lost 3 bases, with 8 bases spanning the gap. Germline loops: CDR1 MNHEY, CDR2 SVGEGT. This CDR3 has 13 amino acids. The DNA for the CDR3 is TGTGCCAGCAGTTACGGGGGGTTCTACGAGCAGTACTTC. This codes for CASSYGGFYEQYF.

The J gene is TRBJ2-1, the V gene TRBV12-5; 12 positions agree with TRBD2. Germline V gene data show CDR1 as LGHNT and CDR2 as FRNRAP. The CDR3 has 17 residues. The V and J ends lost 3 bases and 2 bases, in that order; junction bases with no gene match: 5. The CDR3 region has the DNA TGTGCTAGTGGTTTCCGACTAGCGGGGGACCCCTACAATGAGCAGTTCTTC. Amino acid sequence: CASGFRLAGDPYNEQFF.

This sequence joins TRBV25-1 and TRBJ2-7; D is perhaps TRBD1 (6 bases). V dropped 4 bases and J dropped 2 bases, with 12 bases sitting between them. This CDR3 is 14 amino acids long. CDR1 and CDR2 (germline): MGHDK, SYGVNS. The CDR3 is CASSVRQEPYEQYF. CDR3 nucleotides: TGTGCCAGCAGTGTCAGACAGGAACCCTACGAGCAGTACTTC.

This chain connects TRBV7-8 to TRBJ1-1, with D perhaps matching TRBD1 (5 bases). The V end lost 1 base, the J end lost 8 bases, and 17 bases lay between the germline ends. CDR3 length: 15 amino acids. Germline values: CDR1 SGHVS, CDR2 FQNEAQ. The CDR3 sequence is CASSLVRGVGLEAFF. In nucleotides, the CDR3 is TGTGCCAGCAGCTTAGTTCGGGGTGTGGGACTCGAAGCTTTCTTT.

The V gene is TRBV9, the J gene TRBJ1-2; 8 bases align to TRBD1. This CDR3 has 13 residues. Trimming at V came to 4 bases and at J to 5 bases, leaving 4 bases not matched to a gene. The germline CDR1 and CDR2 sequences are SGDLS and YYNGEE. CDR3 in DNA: TGTGCCAGCAGCTTAGGACAGGGATATGGCTACACCTTC. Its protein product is CASSLGQGYGYTF. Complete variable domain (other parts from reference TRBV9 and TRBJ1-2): DSGVTQTPKHLITATGQRVTLRCSPRSGDLSVYWYQQSLDQGLQFLIQYYNGEERAKGNILERFSAQQFPDLHSELNLSSLELGDSALYFCASSLGQGYGYTFGSGTRLTVV.

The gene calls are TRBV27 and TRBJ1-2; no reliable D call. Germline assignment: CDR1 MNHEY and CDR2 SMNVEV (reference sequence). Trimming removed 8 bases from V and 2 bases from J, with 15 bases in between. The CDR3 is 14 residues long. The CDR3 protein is CASAPGGQNYGYTF. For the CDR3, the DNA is TGTGCCAGCGCCCCCGGTGGGCAGAACTATGGCTACACCTTC.

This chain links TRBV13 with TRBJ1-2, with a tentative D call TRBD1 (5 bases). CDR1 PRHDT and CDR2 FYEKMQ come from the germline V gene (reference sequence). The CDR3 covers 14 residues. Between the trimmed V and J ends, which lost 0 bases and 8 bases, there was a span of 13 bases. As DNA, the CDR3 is TGTGCCAGCAGCTTAGGCATTACAGGCCCCGGCTACACCTTC. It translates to CASSLGITGPGYTF.

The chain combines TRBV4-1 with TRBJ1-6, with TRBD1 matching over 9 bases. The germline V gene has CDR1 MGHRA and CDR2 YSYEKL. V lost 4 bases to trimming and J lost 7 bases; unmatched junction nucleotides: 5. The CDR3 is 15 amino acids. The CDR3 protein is CASSPGGQGNSPLHF. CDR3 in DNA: TGCGCCAGCAGCCCAGGGGGACAGGGAAATTCACCCCTCCACTTT.

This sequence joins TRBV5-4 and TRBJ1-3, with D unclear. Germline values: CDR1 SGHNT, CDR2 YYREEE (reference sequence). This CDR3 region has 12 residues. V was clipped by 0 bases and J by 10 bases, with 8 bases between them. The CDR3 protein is CASSLDGETIYF. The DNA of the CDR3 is TGTGCCAGCAGCTTGGACGGGGAGACCATATATTTT.

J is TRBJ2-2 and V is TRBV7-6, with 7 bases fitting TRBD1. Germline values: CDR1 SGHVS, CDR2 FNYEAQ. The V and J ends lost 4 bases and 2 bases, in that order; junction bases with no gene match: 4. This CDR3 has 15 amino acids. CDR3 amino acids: CASSSTGANTGELFF. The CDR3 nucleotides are TGTGCCAGCAGCTCTACAGGGGCAAACACCGGGGAGCTGTTTTTT.

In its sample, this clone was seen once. Here the CDR3 reads CASSQDSQPKTGGSYEQYF. The CDR3 nucleotides are TGCGCCAGCAGCCAAGATTCCCAACCTAAGACAGGGGGCTCCTACGAGCAGTACTTC. V gene TRBV4-1 combines with J gene TRBJ2-7; 9 bases are shared with TRBD1. V trimming: 0 bases; J trimming: 0 bases; junction bases outside the gene matches: 12. This CDR3 comprises 19 residues. CDR1 is MGHRA and CDR2 is YSYEKL in the germline V gene.

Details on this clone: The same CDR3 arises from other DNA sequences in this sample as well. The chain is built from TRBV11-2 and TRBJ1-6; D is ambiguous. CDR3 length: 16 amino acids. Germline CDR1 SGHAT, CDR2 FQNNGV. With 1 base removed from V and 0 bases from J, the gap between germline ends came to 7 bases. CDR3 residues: CASSLVGSSYNSPLHF. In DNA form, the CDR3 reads TGTGCCAGCAGCTTAGTTGGGAGCTCCTATAATTCACCCCTCCACTTT.

The chain's CDR3 is CASSQTGVNTGELFF. The CDR3 coding sequence is TGTGCCAGCAGCCAGACGGGCGTGAACACCGGGGAGCTGTTTTTT. The chain carries TRBV3-1 (or the pseudogene TRBV3-2) and TRBJ2-2; D uncertain. The V end was cut by 3 bases, the J end by 1 base, with 9 bases between. Germline V CDR1 and CDR2: LGHDT, YNNKEL (reference sequence). The CDR3 loop spans 15 amino acids.

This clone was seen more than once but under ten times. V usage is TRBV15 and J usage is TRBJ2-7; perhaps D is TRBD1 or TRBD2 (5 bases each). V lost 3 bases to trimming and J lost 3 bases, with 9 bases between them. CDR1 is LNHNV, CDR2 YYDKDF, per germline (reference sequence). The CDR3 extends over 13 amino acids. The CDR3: CATSRGPRYEQYF. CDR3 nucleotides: TGTGCCACCAGCAGGGGACCGCGCTACGAGCAGTACTTC.

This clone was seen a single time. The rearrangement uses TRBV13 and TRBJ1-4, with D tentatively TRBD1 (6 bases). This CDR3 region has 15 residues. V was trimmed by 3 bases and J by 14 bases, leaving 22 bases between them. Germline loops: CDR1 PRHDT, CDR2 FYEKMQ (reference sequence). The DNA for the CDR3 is TGTGCCAGCAGCTTGGCGTCCGTGGGGGACATTGGGCTGTTTTTT. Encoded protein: CASSLASVGDIGLFF.

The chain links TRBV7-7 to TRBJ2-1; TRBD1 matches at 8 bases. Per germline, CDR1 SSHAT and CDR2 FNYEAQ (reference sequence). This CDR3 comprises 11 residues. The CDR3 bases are TGTGCTAGCGGACAGGGCAATGAGCAGTTCTTC. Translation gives CASGQGNEQFF.